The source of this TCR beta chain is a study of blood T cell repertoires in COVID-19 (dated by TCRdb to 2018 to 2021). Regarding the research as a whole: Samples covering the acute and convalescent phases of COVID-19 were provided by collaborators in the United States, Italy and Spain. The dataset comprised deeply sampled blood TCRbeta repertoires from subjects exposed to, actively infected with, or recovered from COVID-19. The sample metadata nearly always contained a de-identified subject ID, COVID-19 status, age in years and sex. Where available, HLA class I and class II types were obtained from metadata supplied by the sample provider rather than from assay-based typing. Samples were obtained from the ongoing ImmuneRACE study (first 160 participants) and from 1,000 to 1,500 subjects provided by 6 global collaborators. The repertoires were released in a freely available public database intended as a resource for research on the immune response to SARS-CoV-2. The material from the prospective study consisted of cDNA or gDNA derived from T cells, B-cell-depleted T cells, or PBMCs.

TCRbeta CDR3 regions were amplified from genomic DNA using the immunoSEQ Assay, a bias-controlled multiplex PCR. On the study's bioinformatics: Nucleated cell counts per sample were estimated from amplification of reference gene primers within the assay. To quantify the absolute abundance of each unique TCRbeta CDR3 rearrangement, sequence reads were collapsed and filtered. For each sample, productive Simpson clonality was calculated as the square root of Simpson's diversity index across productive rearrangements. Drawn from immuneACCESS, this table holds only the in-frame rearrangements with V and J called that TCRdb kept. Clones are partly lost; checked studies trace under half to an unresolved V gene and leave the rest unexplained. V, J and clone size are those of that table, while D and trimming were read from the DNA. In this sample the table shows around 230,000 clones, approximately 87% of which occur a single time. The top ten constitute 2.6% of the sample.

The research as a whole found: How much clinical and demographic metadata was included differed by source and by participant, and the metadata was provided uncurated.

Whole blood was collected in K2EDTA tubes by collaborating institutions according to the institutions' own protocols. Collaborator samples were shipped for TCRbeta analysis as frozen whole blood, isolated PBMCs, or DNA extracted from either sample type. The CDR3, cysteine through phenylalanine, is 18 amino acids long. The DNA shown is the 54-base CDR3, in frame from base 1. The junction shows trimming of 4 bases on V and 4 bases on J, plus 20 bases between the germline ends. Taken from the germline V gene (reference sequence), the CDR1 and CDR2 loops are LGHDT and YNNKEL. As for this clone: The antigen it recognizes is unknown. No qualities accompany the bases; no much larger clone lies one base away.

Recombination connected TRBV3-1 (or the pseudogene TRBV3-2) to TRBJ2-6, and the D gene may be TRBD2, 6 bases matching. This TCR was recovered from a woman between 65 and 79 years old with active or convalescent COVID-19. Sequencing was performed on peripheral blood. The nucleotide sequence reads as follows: TGTGCCAGCAGCCTCCAAAGGTGGGGAGGTGCAGGGGCCAACGTCCTGACTTTC. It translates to CASSLQRWGGAGANVLTF.